Listed here is a single T cell receptor (beta chain). What it recognizes is unknown. This sample's treatment: some 20 received Ad26.COV2.S at low or high dose, single or two shots; 5 received placebo; per-sample allocation not given. Collection of the samples took place on day 63 after the first injection of vaccine or placebo. Donation came from an adult in Boston who was aged 18-55 years. Immunization relied on an Ad26 vector, which expressed Wuhan-strain SARS-CoV-2 spike. This entry belongs to a study of Ad26.COV2.S vaccination and SARS-CoV-2 variants. Looking at the study overall: Intramuscularly, Ad26.COV2.S was given either once or twice, 56 days apart. General study points: Quantification of TCR breadth and depth may have yielded underestimates of total T cell responses.

Sequencing used immunoSEQ multiplex PCR; TCRdb keeps in-frame clones, though not all of them. The table has 440,000 or so clones, roughly 87% seen once. Trimming shortened V by 2 bases and J by 5 bases, and 12 bases separated the two germline ends. CDR3 length: 14 residues. Germline CDR1 and CDR2: MNHEY and SVGEGT. The genes are TRBV6-2 or TRBV6-3 and TRBJ1-2, with unresolved D. The sample was peripheral blood, taken in a trial of Ad26.COV2.S vaccine versus placebo. This receptor was taken from a person aged 18-65 years who received the Ad26.COV2.S COVID-19 vaccine or a placebo. The CDR3 nucleotides are TGTGCCAGCAGTTACCCTGGCTTTAGGTATGGCTACACCTTC. This gives the protein CASSYPGFRYGYTF.